The 24 T cell receptor beta chains given below trace back to one sample, sequenced in a study of blood T cell repertoires in COVID-19 (dated by TCRdb to the early 2020s). Receptor libraries were prepared by the immunoSEQ multiplex PCR assay. Imported from immuneACCESS, the table was reduced by TCRdb to in-frame sequences with V and J called. These copies leave out some clones; in studies compared against another copy, an unresolved V gene accounts for under half, and the cause of the remainder is not known. The sample table shows around 390,000 clones, and around nine tenths are seen once. The top ten clonotypes cover roughly 9.4% of the sample. Material: PBMCs or T cells enriched from blood (not recorded which). The receptors were sampled from a woman aged 50 to 65 who had recovered from COVID-19.

This clone was seen just once. The chain recombines TRBV7-2 with TRBJ2-3, with 11 bases aligning to TRBD2. The V and J ends lost 0 bases and 0 bases, in that order; junction bases with no gene match: 2. Germline lookup yields CDR1 SGHTA and CDR2 FQGNSA. The CDR3 has 17 amino acids. Here the CDR3 reads CASSLAGTSGSTDTQYF. In DNA, the CDR3 is TGTGCCAGCAGCTTAGCGGGGACTAGCGGAAGCACAGATACGCAGTATTTT. The whole variable domain, filled in from reference TRBV7-2 and TRBJ2-3, reads GAGVSQSPSNKVTEKGKDVELRCDPISGHTALYWYRQSLGQGLEFLIYFQGNSAPDKSGLPSDRFSAERTGGSVSTLTIQRTQQEDSAVYLCASSLAGTSGSTDTQYFGPGTRLTVL.

The chain has TRBV4-2 and TRBJ2-6, with D uncertain. The ends were cut back, 0 bases at V and 2 bases at J, with 5 bases in the middle. CDR3 size: 15 residues. In germline, CDR1 is LGHNA, CDR2 YNFKEQ. CDR3 in amino acids: CASSQDGAGANVLTF. The CDR3 coding sequence is TGTGCCAGCAGCCAAGATGGAGCTGGGGCCAACGTCCTGACTTTC.

The rearrangement uses TRBV20-1 and TRBJ2-3; TRBD1 is a possible D gene (6 bases). Germline V gene data show CDR1 as DFQATT and CDR2 as SNEGSKA (reference sequence). V was trimmed by 3 bases and J by 4 bases, leaving 23 bases between them. This CDR3 has 17 amino acids. In nucleotides, the CDR3 is TGCAGTGCTAGTAGGCGGAAGGGGGTGAGGTCGCCAGATACGCAGTATTTT. Its protein product is CSASRRKGVRSPDTQYF.

The rearrangement links TRBV25-1 to TRBJ1-1; D is perhaps TRBD1 (6 bases). CDR3 size: 16 residues. V was pared by 1 base and J by 1 base, with 13 bases between. From germline, CDR1 is MGHDK and CDR2 SYGVNS. DNA for the CDR3: TGTGCCAGCAGTGAATCCGGTCGACAGGCGAACACTGAAGCTTTCTTT. Protein sequence: CASSESGRQANTEAFF.

The chain employs TRBV30 and TRBJ1-6; perhaps TRBD1 as D (6 bases). CDR1 and CDR2 (germline): GTSNPN, SVGIG (reference sequence). The V gene lost 2 bases and the J gene lost 9 bases, with 14 bases spanning the gap. This CDR3 region has 14 residues. The CDR3 coding sequence is TGTGCCTGGAGTAGTCAGGGGTCCAGTTCACCCCTCCACTTT. Its protein product is CAWSSQGSSSPLHF.

The genes are TRBV6-5 and TRBJ1-2, with TRBD1 as a possible D gene (5 bases). CDR1 and CDR2 from the germline V gene are MNHEY and SVGAGI. V shed 5 bases and J shed 3 bases, with 10 bases lying between them. The CDR3 consists of 13 residues. CDR3 region: CASSLDSHYGYTF. The DNA of the CDR3 is TGTGCCAGCAGTCTAGACAGTCACTATGGCTACACCTTC.

The chain links TRBV5-1 to TRBJ2-7; 7 bases align to TRBD1. This CDR3 is 16 amino acids long. Trimming removed 4 bases from V and 3 bases from J; junction bases left unmatched: 13. Per the germline V gene, CDR1 is SGHRS and CDR2 is YFSETQ. CDR3 sequence (DNA): TGCGCCAGCAGCGCCGGGCAGGGGGTTCGCCACTACGAGCAGTACTTC. Translating gives CASSAGQGVRHYEQYF.

This chain's CDR3 is CASSITAGDQPQHF. The CDR3, as DNA: TGTGCCAGTAGTATAACCGCAGGGGATCAGCCCCAGCATTTT. The V call is TRBV19, the J call TRBJ1-5; possibly TRBD1 for D (6 bases). CDR3 length equals 14 residues. CDR1 and CDR2 (germline): LNHDA, SQIVND (reference sequence). V was cut by 2 bases and J by 5 bases, with 10 bases left in between.

The genes are TRBV6-2 or TRBV6-3 and TRBJ2-7, with 8 bases that match TRBD1. Trimming took 4 bases from V and 5 from J; bases not matched to a gene: 7. From germline, CDR1 is MNHEY and CDR2 SVGEGT. The CDR3 contains 14 residues. The CDR3 DNA reads TGTGCCAGCAGTTCGACAGGGGTTAGCAACGAGCAGTACTTC. Protein product: CASSSTGVSNEQYF.

V usage is TRBV7-2 and J usage is TRBJ2-7; D ambiguous. The CDR3 sequence is 14 residues long. The germline gives CDR1 SGHTA, CDR2 FQGNSA. Trimming stripped 2 bases from V and 2 bases from J, with 10 bases between. The CDR3: CASSLLVGPYEQYF. The CDR3 DNA is TGTGCCAGCAGCTTATTGGTGGGCCCCTACGAGCAGTACTTC.

This clone was seen just once. The chain couples TRBV12-3 or TRBV12-4 to TRBJ1-1; TRBD1 might be the D (6 bases). The V end lost 5 bases, the J end lost 11 bases, and 15 bases lay between the germline ends. The CDR3 is made up of 12 amino acids. CDR3 coding DNA: TGTGCCAGCAGTCCAGGGGTTGGGTGGGCTTTCTTT. Translation: CASSPGVGWAFF.

This clone has just a few counts. The chain has TRBV19 and TRBJ1-5; perhaps TRBD1 as D (5 bases). The germline V gene has CDR1 LNHDA and CDR2 SQIVND (reference sequence). This CDR3 spans 11 amino acids. The V end lost 6 bases, the J end lost 9 bases, and 9 bases lay between the germline ends. This CDR3 reads CASSLGGPQHF. CDR3 sequence (DNA): TGTGCCAGTAGCCTGGGGGGGCCCCAGCATTTT. Full variable domain (remainder filled in from reference TRBV19 and TRBJ1-5): DGGITQSPKYLFRKEGQNVTLSCEQNLNHDAMYWYRQDPGQGLRLIYYSQIVNDFQKGDIAEGYSVSREKKESFPLTVTSAQKNPTAFYLCASSLGGPQHFGDGTRLSIL.

V usage is TRBV5-1 and J usage is TRBJ2-3, with a weak D call TRBD2 (5 bases). Trimming stripped 4 bases from V and 4 bases from J, with 16 bases between. CDR1 SGHRS and CDR2 YFSETQ come from the germline V gene. The CDR3 has 15 amino acids. CDR3 sequence (DNA): TGCGCCAGCAGCGATACTAGTGGTGCTCCAGATACGCAGTATTTT. This encodes CASSDTSGAPDTQYF.

V usage is TRBV19 and J usage is TRBJ2-7; no clear D. Germline CDR1 reads LNHDA; CDR2 reads SQIVND (reference sequence). The CDR3 sequence is 14 residues long. The V gene lost 5 bases and the J gene lost 0 bases, with 11 bases spanning the gap. The CDR3 coding sequence is TGTGCCAGTAGTGTCTCTCCTAGCTCCTACGAGCAGTACTTC. Protein: CASSVSPSSYEQYF.

The rearrangement uses TRBV18 and TRBJ1-5; D is possibly TRBD1 (6 bases). The CDR3 has 13 amino acids. Germline loops: CDR1 KGHSH, CDR2 LQKENI. The ends were cut back, 4 bases at V and 5 bases at J, with 9 bases in the middle. The CDR3 loop reads CASSRAGDQPQHF. In DNA form, the CDR3 reads TGTGCCAGCTCACGGGCAGGGGATCAGCCCCAGCATTTT.

The chain recombines TRBV23-1 with TRBJ1-1; 7 nucleotides match TRBD1. TRBV23-1 is filed as an ORF, its function uncertain. V shed 2 bases, J shed 0 bases, and the junction held 6 bases outside the gene matches. The CDR3 covers 16 residues. The CDR3 DNA reads TGCGCCAGCAGTCAACTACTCGACAGGGTGAACACTGAAGCTTTCTTT. Its protein is CASSQLLDRVNTEAFF.

In its sample, this clone was seen once. V and J are TRBV25-1 and TRBJ1-5; TRBD1 agrees at 7 bases. In germline, CDR1 is MGHDK, CDR2 SYGVNS. The CDR3 length is 15 residues. Unmatched junction bases numbered 10, after V lost 4 bases and J lost 7 bases. CDR3 nucleotide sequence: TGTGCCAGCAGTGCCTCAGGGGGGACGTCACAGCCCCAGCATTTT. Protein: CASSASGGTSQPQHF.

The chain combines TRBV3-1 (or the pseudogene TRBV3-2) with TRBJ1-2, with a weak D call TRBD1 (5 bases). Trimming pared 4 bases from V and 2 bases from J, leaving 11 bases between. CDR3 size: 14 residues. Germline CDR1 LGHDT, CDR2 YNNKEL (reference sequence). The CDR3 coding sequence is TGTGCCAGCAGCCGCCCCGACAGAAACTATGGCTACACCTTC. Protein product: CASSRPDRNYGYTF.

J is TRBJ1-5 and V is TRBV11-2, with 8 bases aligning to TRBD1. Germline V gene sequence: CDR1 SGHAT, CDR2 FQNNGV. The junction had 12 bases not matched to a gene; V was cut back by 2 bases and J by 3 bases. The CDR3 is 18 amino acids. The CDR3 reads CASSLSDRASADNQPQHF. CDR3 coding DNA: TGTGCCAGCAGCTTATCGGACAGGGCCTCGGCGGACAATCAGCCCCAGCATTTT.

CDR3 sequence: CSASRTGGTEAFF. CDR3 DNA sequence: TGCAGTGCTAGTAGAACAGGGGGGACTGAAGCTTTCTTT. J is TRBJ1-1 and V is TRBV20-1; 8 nucleotides line up with TRBD1. Germline CDR1 DFQATT, CDR2 SNEGSKA (reference sequence). The trim removed 3 bases at V and 5 bases at J, leaving 5 bases unmatched. This CDR3 comprises 13 residues.

The V gene is TRBV7-2, the J gene TRBJ2-2; D perhaps matches TRBD1 (6 bases). V dropped 4 bases and J dropped 1 base, with 10 bases sitting between them. Germline CDR1 reads SGHTA; CDR2 reads FQGNSA. The CDR3 extends over 15 amino acids. DNA of the CDR3: TGTGCCAGCAGCTCACCGACAGGGAACACCGGGGAGCTGTTTTTT. It translates to CASSSPTGNTGELFF.

This clone has more than one count but fewer than ten. The V call is TRBV7-8, the J call TRBJ1-2; 9 nucleotides line up with TRBD1. V was pared by 1 base and J by 2 bases, with 2 bases of the junction left unmatched. Germline CDR1 and CDR2: SGHVS and FQNEAQ. CDR3 length: 15 residues. CDR3 loop: CASSLGDRANYGYTF. The DNA for the CDR3 is TGTGCCAGCAGCTTAGGGGACAGGGCAAACTATGGCTACACCTTC.

There are a few counts of this clone. The V and J genes are TRBV18 and TRBJ1-2, with D perhaps TRBD1 (5 bases). The V end lost 6 bases, the J end lost 7 bases, and 18 bases lay between the germline ends. This CDR3 spans 14 amino acids. Germline CDR1 KGHSH, CDR2 LQKENI. The DNA of the CDR3 is TGTGCCAGCTCTCGAGGCGTAGGGGCAGGTGGCTACACCTTC. This gives the protein CASSRGVGAGGYTF.

J is TRBJ1-1 and V is TRBV4-1; D is uncertain. This CDR3 spans 16 amino acids. Trimming shortened V by 0 bases and J by 0 bases, and 11 bases separated the two germline ends. Germline V gene lookup returns CDR1 MGHRA and CDR2 YSYEKL. This chain's CDR3 is CASSQEYRSVNTEAFF. The CDR3 bases are TGCGCCAGCAGCCAAGAGTATCGCAGTGTGAACACTGAAGCTTTCTTT.